This T cell receptor beta chain was identified during a study of T cell responses to AZD1222 COVID-19 vaccine. The study's findings and limits: Variant regions that are unmutated are reportedly the target of nearly half of spike-specific TCRs. Sampling that yielded the repertoires occurred only after the peak T cell response.

Repertoires were generated with immunoSEQ multiplex PCR, while TCRdb's copy carries only in-frame clones and drops some. This sample yields over 140,000 clones, of which roughly 92% are seen a single time; approximately 5.4% belongs to the top ten. With respect to this clone: Its antigen remains unidentified.

The sequences come from peripheral blood, collected on day 0 of AZD1222 vaccination. This TCR was sampled from an adult in good health.

As DNA, the CDR3 is TGTGCCAGCAGGACGCCAGGGAAGAACACTGAAGCTTTCTTT. Its translation is CASRTPGKNTEAFF. The V call is TRBV5-5, the J call TRBJ1-1; weak D call: TRBD1 (5 bases). V was cut by 5 bases and J by 1 base, with 12 bases left in between. Germline loops: CDR1 SGHKS, CDR2 YYEKEE (reference sequence). This CDR3 spans 14 amino acids.